A selection of T cell receptor beta chains follows, all from one sample in a study of OX40 agonist ivuxolimab in advanced cancers. The assay was immunoSEQ multiplex PCR, and TCRdb's table has in-frame clones only and misses some. The data contain 60,000 to 85,000 clones, 85% to 90% of them seen just once; the ten biggest clones take up more than 3.5%. The sample in question was CD4+ or CD8+ T cells sorted from blood, obtained in a trial of the OX40 agonist ivuxolimab. The receptor set was obtained from an adult with an advanced solid tumor such as melanoma, head and neck, liver or kidney cancer. Each CDR3 is given with its conserved first and last residue. A D gene is named only where the DNA matches it firmly. Clone size is not always given. Where it is, it says once, few, many or a class for expanded clones.

j_gene: TRBJ2-3
v_gene: TRBV5-1
abundance: few
d_gene: NA
CDR3aa: CASSLLAADTQYF
CDR3nt: TGCGCCAGCAGCTTGTTAGCGGCAGATACGCAGTATTTT

j_gene: TRBJ2-7
v_gene: TRBV28
abundance: medium-sized
d_gene: TRBD2
CDR3aa: CASSSLSGSLYEQYF
CDR3nt: TGTGCCAGCAGTAGCCTTAGCGGGAGCCTCTACGAGCAGTACTTC

j_gene: TRBJ2-5
v_gene: TRBV7-9
abundance: NA
d_gene: TRBD2
CDR3aa: CASSLLLGGGAGETQYF
CDR3nt: TGTGCCAGCAGCTTATTATTGGGCGGGGGGGCCGGAGAGACCCAGTACTTC

j_gene: TRBJ1-1
v_gene: TRBV7-2
abundance: NA
d_gene: TRBD1
CDR3aa: CASRRKQGGNTEAFF
CDR3nt: TGTGCCAGCAGACGGAAACAGGGGGGGAACACTGAAGCTTTCTTT

j_gene: TRBJ2-1
v_gene: TRBV6-5
abundance: NA
d_gene: NA
CDR3aa: CASSYARSSYNEQFF
CDR3nt: TGTGCCAGCAGTTACGCCCGAAGCTCCTACAATGAGCAGTTCTTC

j_gene: TRBJ2-2
v_gene: TRBV5-1
abundance: NA
d_gene: TRBD2
CDR3aa: CASSAWTSAGELFF
CDR3nt: TGCGCCAGCAGTGCCTGGACTAGCGCCGGGGAGCTGTTTTTT

j_gene: TRBJ2-7
v_gene: TRBV19
abundance: NA
d_gene: TRBD2
CDR3aa: CASSKSGGAYEQYF
CDR3nt: TGTGCCAGTAGTAAGAGCGGGGGGGCCTACGAGCAGTACTTC

j_gene: TRBJ1-6
v_gene: TRBV27
abundance: NA
d_gene: TRBD1
CDR3aa: CASSLSGQGSNSPLHF
CDR3nt: TGTGCCAGCAGTTTATCAGGACAGGGTAGCAATTCACCCCTCCACTTT

j_gene: TRBJ2-7
v_gene: TRBV29-1
abundance: NA
d_gene: NA
CDR3aa: CSVLILGEQYF
CDR3nt: TGCAGCGTTCTTATTCTCGGCGAGCAGTACTTC

j_gene: TRBJ2-5
v_gene: TRBV29-1
abundance: few
d_gene: NA
CDR3aa: CSVQGLTETQYF
CDR3nt: TGCAGCGTTCAGGGGCTGACAGAGACCCAGTACTTC

j_gene: TRBJ1-2
v_gene: TRBV30
abundance: NA
d_gene: TRBD1
CDR3aa: CAWSPGGSGYGYTF
CDR3nt: TGTGCCTGGAGTCCAGGGGGCTCCGGCTATGGCTACACCTTC

j_gene: TRBJ2-2
v_gene: TRBV11-2
abundance: medium-sized
d_gene: NA
CDR3aa: CASRTRGAPTGELFF
CDR3nt: TGTGCCAGCAGAACTAGGGGGGCGCCCACCGGGGAGCTGTTTTTT

j_gene: TRBJ1-5
v_gene: TRBV27
abundance: once
d_gene: TRBD1
CDR3aa: CASSLNGQGPQHF
CDR3nt: TGTGCCAGCAGTTTAAACGGACAGGGCCCCCAGCATTTT

j_gene: TRBJ1-1
v_gene: TRBV5-1
abundance: once
d_gene: NA
CDR3aa: CASSLSAGNTEAFF
CDR3nt: TGCGCCAGCAGCTTGTCGGCGGGGAACACTGAAGCTTTCTTT

j_gene: TRBJ2-7
v_gene: TRBV5-1
abundance: NA
d_gene: NA
CDR3aa: CASSLWGSASYEQYF
CDR3nt: TGCGCCAGCAGCTTGTGGGGGAGCGCCTCCTACGAGCAGTACTTC

j_gene: TRBJ2-7
v_gene: TRBV27
abundance: once
d_gene: NA
CDR3aa: CASGRTSRYEQYF
CDR3nt: TGTGCCAGCGGTAGGACATCCCGTTACGAGCAGTACTTC

j_gene: TRBJ2-7
v_gene: TRBV6-6
abundance: NA
d_gene: TRBD1
CDR3aa: CASSYSSGQGLHEQYF
CDR3nt: TGTGCCAGCAGTTACTCCTCTGGACAGGGCCTACACGAGCAGTACTTC

j_gene: TRBJ2-1
v_gene: TRBV27
abundance: NA
d_gene: TRBD1
CDR3aa: CASRGTGNNEQFF
CDR3nt: TGTGCCAGCAGAGGGACAGGGAACAATGAGCAGTTCTTC

j_gene: TRBJ2-5
v_gene: TRBV14
abundance: NA
d_gene: TRBD1
CDR3aa: CASTKQGKETQYF
CDR3nt: TGTGCCAGCACCAAACAGGGGAAAGAGACCCAGTACTTC

j_gene: TRBJ1-2
v_gene: TRBV6-6
abundance: once
d_gene: NA
CDR3aa: CASSYSSGDYGYTF
CDR3nt: TGTGCCAGCAGTTACTCGTCGGGCGACTATGGCTACACCTTC